This TCR beta chain stems from a study of technical replicates of blood from a few donors (dated by TCRdb to about 2017). In regard to this clone: Its antigen is currently not known. Base qualities were left out, and no much larger clone turns up one base away.

Library method: the immunoSEQ multiplex PCR assay. TCRdb limited this immuneACCESS table to in-frame rearrangements with V and J called. A share of clones is missing; checked studies link under half to unresolved V genes, and the rest is unexplained. For this sample the table gives tens of thousands of clones, of which approximately 89% were detected only once. The ten most abundant clones make up 0.35% to 0.5% of the sample. Reading from cysteine to phenylalanine, the CDR3 counts 16 amino acids. Here the CDR3 DNA is all that survives: 48 bases in frame from base 1. From V the trimming removes 4 bases and from J it removes 0 bases, while the gene matches leave 9 bases of the junction unaccounted for. CDR1 is given as SGHRS and CDR2 as YFSETQ, both from the germline V gene.

The receptor was derived from a human donor in good health. The chain employs TRBV5-1 and TRBJ2-7, and 8 junction bases match TRBD1. The source material was T cells isolated from PBMCs. The CDR3 region reads CASSKTSGQDSYEQYF. Read as DNA, the sequence is TGCGCCAGCAGCAAGACTTCGGGACAGGACTCCTACGAGCAGTACTTC.